This T cell receptor beta chain was sequenced in a study of cytomegalovirus exposure and HLA in healthy donors. General study results and limits: Some segments of the V type, notably TRBV6-2 and TRBV6-3, were excluded as indistinguishable.

PCR was performed using 60 Vbeta and 13 Jbeta primers. Sequenced by immunoSEQ multiplex PCR; TCRdb stores in-frame clones only, minus some. The sample consists of fewer than 200,000 clones, about three quarters of them appearing once. V lost 3 bases and J lost 3, with 4 bases in between. Germline V lookup: CDR1 SNHLY, CDR2 FYNNEI. This CDR3 is built from 12 residues. With respect to this clone: Its antigen is as yet unknown.

The sequence came from a girl aged 10-17 years in good health and CMV-seronegative. The chain employs TRBV2 and TRBJ2-3; the D is unclear. Sequenced input: PBMCs. The CDR3 sequence is CASSDFTDTQYF. DNA for the CDR3: TGTGCCAGCAGTGACTTTACAGATACGCAGTATTTT.